The 10 T cell receptor beta chains below come from one sample, sequenced in a study of blood T cell repertoires in COVID-19. TCRdb keeps only in-frame clones here, not all; method: immunoSEQ multiplex PCR. In the table there are some 220,000 clones, 75% to 85% of which are singletons. Specimen: peripheral blood. The receptors derive from a human donor in a cohort sampled during active COVID-19.

This chain uses TRBV10-3 with TRBJ2-5, with 8 bases identical to TRBD1. V lost 8 bases and J lost 1; bases outside the gene matches: 6. CDR1 is ENHRY and CDR2 is SYGVKD in the germline V gene. The CDR3 consists of 14 residues. CDR3: CAIRPGTGQETQYF. The CDR3 DNA is TGTGCCATCCGCCCCGGGACAGGCCAAGAGACCCAGTACTTC.

The genes are TRBV5-6 and TRBJ2-5, with D possibly matching TRBD1 (5 bases). In germline, CDR1 is SGHDT, CDR2 YYEEEE. The CDR3 covers 13 residues. Trimming removed 3 bases at V and 4 bases at J, with 10 bases between. DNA for the CDR3: TGTGCCAGCAGCTCGACAGCTCGAGAGACCCAGTACTTC. Translation gives CASSSTARETQYF.

The chain employs TRBV14 and TRBJ2-5, with 10 bases fitting TRBD2. In germline, CDR1 is SGHDN, CDR2 FVKESK. The CDR3 contains 16 residues. V lost 4 bases, J lost 6 bases, and 11 bases stayed unmatched. The chain's CDR3 is CASSRGSGRAFKTQYF. As DNA, the CDR3 is TGTGCCAGCAGCCGAGGAAGCGGGAGGGCGTTTAAGACCCAGTACTTC.

V usage is TRBV5-1 and J usage is TRBJ1-5; TRBD1 might be the D (6 bases). V lost 5 bases and J 2 bases, leaving 11 bases between the germline ends. CDR1 and CDR2 (germline): SGHRS, YFSETQ. The CDR3 has 14 residues. CDR3 sequence: CASSPGVGNQPQHF. The CDR3 DNA reads TGCGCCAGCAGTCCAGGGGTTGGCAATCAGCCCCAGCATTTT.

CDR3: CASSQGPDYTF. In DNA form, the CDR3 reads TGTGCCAGCAGCCAGGGGCCTGACTACACCTTC. This chain joins TRBV3-1 (or the pseudogene TRBV3-2) and TRBJ1-2; D is possibly TRBD1 (5 bases). Trimming removed 3 bases from V and 10 bases from J, with 9 bases in between. This CDR3 contains 11 residues. Germline V gene data show CDR1 as LGHDT and CDR2 as YNNKEL (reference sequence).

The chain joins TRBV24-1 to TRBJ2-1; 12 bases match TRBD2. The CDR3 consists of 19 residues. The junction had 11 bases not matched to a gene; V was cut back by 3 bases and J by 3 bases. Germline loops: CDR1 KGHDR, CDR2 SFDVKD. CDR3 residues: CATSDHTSTSGRFYNEQFF. The CDR3 region has the DNA TGTGCCACCAGTGATCATACCTCGACTAGCGGGAGATTCTACAATGAGCAGTTCTTC.

CDR3 loop: CASSGARDLGDKKLFF. In nucleotides, the CDR3 is TGTGCCAGCAGCGGGGCGCGGGACCTCGGCGATAAAAAACTGTTTTTT. J is TRBJ1-4 and V is TRBV5-8, with D possibly matching TRBD1 (5 bases). This CDR3 comprises 16 residues. Trimming stripped 4 bases from V and 9 bases from J, with 22 bases between. Germline V gene lookup returns CDR1 SGHTS and CDR2 YDEGEE.

This clone was counted a single time. This sequence joins TRBV4-1 and TRBJ2-5; D is uncertain. Deletions cut 0 bases from V and 1 base from J, with 9 bases between. Looked up from germline, CDR1 is MGHRA and CDR2 is YSYEKL. This CDR3 contains 15 residues. The CDR3 protein is CASSQDRVLQETQYF. CDR3 DNA: TGCGCCAGCAGCCAAGACCGGGTCCTCCAAGAGACCCAGTACTTC.

The chain combines TRBV5-6 with TRBJ1-3; weak D call: TRBD1 (6 bases). V dropped 3 bases and J dropped 4 bases, with 11 bases sitting between them. This CDR3 has 14 residues. Germline loops: CDR1 SGHDT, CDR2 YYEEEE. The CDR3 nucleotides read TGTGCCAGCAGCTGGTTACAGGGCGGAAACACCATATATTTT. Amino acids: CASSWLQGGNTIYF.

The rearrangement uses TRBV4-2 and TRBJ1-4, with a tentative D call TRBD1 (6 bases). In germline, CDR1 is LGHNA, CDR2 YNFKEQ. The CDR3 is 15 amino acids. Trimming took 4 bases from V and 8 from J, leaving 17 bases between them. CDR3 sequence: CASSRDMGENEKLFF. CDR3 in DNA: TGTGCCAGCAGCCGGGACATGGGAGAGAACGAAAAACTGTTTTTT.